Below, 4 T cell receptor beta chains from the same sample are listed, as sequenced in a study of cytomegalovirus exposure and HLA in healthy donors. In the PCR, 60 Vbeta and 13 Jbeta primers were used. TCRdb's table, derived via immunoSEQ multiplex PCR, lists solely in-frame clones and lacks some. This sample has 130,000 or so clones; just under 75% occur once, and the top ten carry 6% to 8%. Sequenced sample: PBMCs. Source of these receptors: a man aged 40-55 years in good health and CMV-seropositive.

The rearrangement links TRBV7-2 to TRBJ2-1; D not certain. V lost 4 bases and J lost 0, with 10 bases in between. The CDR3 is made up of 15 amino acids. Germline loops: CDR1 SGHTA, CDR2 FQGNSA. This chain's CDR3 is CASSSELSSYNEQFF. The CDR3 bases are TGTGCCAGCAGCTCTGAGTTGAGCTCCTACAATGAGCAGTTCTTC.

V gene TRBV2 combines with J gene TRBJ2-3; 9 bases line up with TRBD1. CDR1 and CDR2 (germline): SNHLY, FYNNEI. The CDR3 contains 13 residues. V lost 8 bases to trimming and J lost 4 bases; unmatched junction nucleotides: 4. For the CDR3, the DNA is TGTGCCAGCCTAACAGGGGGCGCAGATACGCAGTATTTT. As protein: CASLTGGADTQYF.

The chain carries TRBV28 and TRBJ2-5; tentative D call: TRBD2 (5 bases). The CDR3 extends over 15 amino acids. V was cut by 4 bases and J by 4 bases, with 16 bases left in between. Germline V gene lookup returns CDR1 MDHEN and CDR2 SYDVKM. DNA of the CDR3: TGTGCCAGCAGTTCCCCCCTGATGGGAGCAGAGACCCAGTACTTC. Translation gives CASSSPLMGAETQYF.

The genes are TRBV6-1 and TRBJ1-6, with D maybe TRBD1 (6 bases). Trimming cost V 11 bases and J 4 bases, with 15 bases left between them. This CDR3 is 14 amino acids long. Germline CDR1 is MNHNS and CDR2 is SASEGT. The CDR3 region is CACGGRSYNSPLHF. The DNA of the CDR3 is TGTGCCTGCGGGGGCAGGTCTTATAATTCACCCCTCCACTTT.